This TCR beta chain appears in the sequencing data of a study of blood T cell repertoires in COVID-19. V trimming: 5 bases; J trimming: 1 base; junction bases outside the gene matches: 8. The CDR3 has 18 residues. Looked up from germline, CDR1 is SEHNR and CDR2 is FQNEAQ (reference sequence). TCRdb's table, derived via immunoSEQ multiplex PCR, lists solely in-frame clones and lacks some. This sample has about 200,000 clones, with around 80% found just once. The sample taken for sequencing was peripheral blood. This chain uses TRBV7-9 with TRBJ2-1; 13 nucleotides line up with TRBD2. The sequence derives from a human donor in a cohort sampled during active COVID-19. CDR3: CASSPGGLAGPSYNEQFF. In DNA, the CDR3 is TGTGCCAGCAGCCCAGGGGGACTAGCGGGACCGTCCTACAATGAGCAGTTCTTC.